These 32 T cell receptor beta chains came from one sample sequenced in a study of vaccination and CD4 T cells after COVID-19. CD4+ T cells that had been cultured provided DNA sequenced with the Oncomine TCR Beta short-read assay. Cultured CD4+ T cells yielded the extracted genomic DNA. TCRdb reprocessed the PCR reads via MiXCR and lists one record per CDR3 protein. This table holds about 11,000 distinct CDR3 sequences, 25% to 30% found once. Their recognized antigens are unknown. Noted treatment: roughly ten-day PBMC culture with coronavirus spike peptide pools or control peptides (ViraFEST assay). CD4+ T-cell collection from the unexposed donor predated the COVID-19 pandemic (2011-2018). Sequences were obtained from CD4+ T cells from blood, cultured in vitro. The receptors stem from a human donor in good health.

The chain is built from TRBV30 and TRBJ1-1, with D possibly matching TRBD1 (6 bases). Germline V gene sequence: CDR1 GTSNPN, CDR2 SVGIG (reference sequence). Trimming shortened V by 5 bases and J by 6 bases, and 22 bases separated the two germline ends. This CDR3 region has 15 residues. CDR3 nucleotide sequence: TGTGCCTGGGAATCGGGACGGACAGCTTTCTCTGAAGCTTTCTTT. It translates to CAWESGRTAFSEAFF. Full variable domain (outside the CDR3, taken from reference TRBV30 and TRBJ1-1): SQTIHQWPATLVQPVGSPLSLECTVEGTSNPNLYWYRQAAGRGLQLLFYSVGIGQISSEVPQNLSASRPQDRQFILSSKKLLLSDSGFYLCAWESGRTAFSEAFFGQGTRLTVV.

The CDR3 sequence is CASSQETRREQYF. The CDR3 DNA reads as TGCGCCAGCAGCCAAGAGACTAGGCGTGAGCAGTACTTC. This chain joins TRBV4-1 and TRBJ2-7, with D maybe TRBD2 (6 bases). Germline CDR1 MGHRA, CDR2 YSYEKL. V lost 0 bases and J 7 bases, leaving 10 bases between the germline ends. The CDR3 contains 13 residues.

This CDR3 is CASSTSGIHEQYF. CDR3 coding DNA: TGTGCCAGCAGCACTAGCGGCATACACGAGCAGTACTTC. This rearrangement joins TRBV6-1 to TRBJ2-7; TRBD2 agrees at 8 bases. The V segment lost 6 bases and the J segment 5 bases; nucleotides outside the gene matches: 6. The length of the CDR3 is 13 residues. Germline values: CDR1 MNHNS, CDR2 SASEGT.

The rearrangement links TRBV11-2 to TRBJ1-2, with TRBD1 matching over 8 bases. Per germline, CDR1 SGHAT and CDR2 FQNNGV. This CDR3 is 14 amino acids long. With 5 bases clipped from V and 6 bases from J, the junction kept 8 bases outside the gene matches. The CDR3 sequence: CASSRLRQGNGYTF. The CDR3 DNA follows: TGTGCCAGCAGCAGATTAAGACAGGGGAATGGCTACACCTTC. The full variable domain, completed using reference TRBV11-2 and TRBJ1-2, is EAGVAQSPRYKIIEKRQSVAFWCNPISGHATLYWYQQILGQGPKLLIQFQNNGVVDDSQLPKDRFSAERLKGVDSTLKIQPAKLEDSAVYLCASSRLRQGNGYTFGSGTRLTVV.

This chain connects TRBV6-4 to TRBJ2-1, with D perhaps matching TRBD1 (5 bases). Trimming cost V 3 bases and J 7 bases, with 16 bases left between them. Germline-derived CDR1 and CDR2 are MRHNA and SNTAGT. This CDR3 has 15 residues. The CDR3 loop is CASSEWSGASNEQFF. CDR3 DNA sequence: TGTGCCAGCAGTGAGTGGAGTGGGGCGAGTAATGAGCAGTTCTTC.

The chain has TRBV7-2 and TRBJ2-5; D not resolved. V lost 1 base, J lost 4 bases, and 7 bases lay in between. Per germline, CDR1 SGHTA and CDR2 FQGNSA. The CDR3 loop spans 13 amino acids. The CDR3 DNA is TGTGCCAGCAGCTTAGAATACGTAGAGACCCAGTACTTC. It specifies CASSLEYVETQYF. Using reference TRBV7-2 and TRBJ2-5 for the parts outside the CDR3, the full variable domain is GAGVSQSPSNKVTEKGKDVELRCDPISGHTALYWYRQSLGQGLEFLIYFQGNSAPDKSGLPSDRFSAERTGGSVSTLTIQRTQQEDSAVYLCASSLEYVETQYFGPGTRLLVL.

The chain combines TRBV20-1 with TRBJ2-7, with D tentatively TRBD1 (6 bases). This CDR3 contains 15 residues. V dropped 3 bases and J dropped 3 bases, with 18 bases sitting between them. The V gene's germline CDR1 is DFQATT and CDR2 SNEGSKA (reference sequence). CDR3 residues: CSARGPSQGFYEQYF. The DNA of the CDR3 is TGCAGTGCTAGGGGCCCCAGTCAGGGGTTCTACGAGCAGTACTTC.

This clonotype was found a few times. Here the CDR3 reads CASSILRAGDQPQHF. The CDR3 DNA sequence: TGTGCCAGTAGTATTCTTCGGGCAGGGGATCAGCCCCAGCATTTT. The V and J genes are TRBV19 and TRBJ1-5; the D gene is possibly TRBD1 (6 bases). The CDR3 has 15 residues. Germline CDR1 is LNHDA and CDR2 is SQIVND (reference sequence). V was trimmed by 3 bases and J by 5 bases, leaving 14 bases between them.

Only a few counts were recorded for this clonotype. This chain uses TRBV27 with TRBJ2-4; 7 bases line up with TRBD2. The CDR3 sequence is 16 residues long. V shed 8 bases and J 4 bases; nucleotides not matched to a gene: 14. The germline V gene encodes CDR1 MNHEY and CDR2 SMNVEV (reference sequence). CDR3 nucleotide sequence: TGTGCCAGCTCTACTCCGTCGGGAGGTGCAAAAAACATTCAGTACTTC. The encoded protein is CASSTPSGGAKNIQYF.

This clonotype was picked up a small number of times. This chain links TRBV7-2 with TRBJ2-1; TRBD2 agrees at 9 bases. The ends lost 1 base at V and 9 bases at J; junction bases unmatched: 10. This CDR3 is built from 16 residues. The germline gives CDR1 SGHTA, CDR2 FQGNSA. Written as DNA, the CDR3 is TGTGCCAGCAGCTTAGTGGGTAGCGGGAGCGGTGGTGAGCAGTTCTTC. It is translated as CASSLVGSGSGGEQFF. Full variable domain (rest looked up from reference TRBV7-2 and TRBJ2-1): GAGVSQSPSNKVTEKGKDVELRCDPISGHTALYWYRQSLGQGLEFLIYFQGNSAPDKSGLPSDRFSAERTGGSVSTLTIQRTQQEDSAVYLCASSLVGSGSGGEQFFGPGTRLTVL.

This clonotype showed up just a few times. This chain links TRBV5-1 with TRBJ1-2; a weak D match, TRBD1 (6 bases). Trimming stripped 0 bases from V and 8 bases from J, with 14 bases between. There are 14 residues in the CDR3. CDR1 SGHRS and CDR2 YFSETQ come from the germline V gene. Written as DNA, the CDR3 is TGCGCCAGCAGCTTGGAGATAGCAGGGGTCGGCTACACCTTC. Translating gives CASSLEIAGVGYTF.

The chain combines TRBV10-3 with TRBJ1-5; no clear D gene. The germline V gene encodes CDR1 ENHRY and CDR2 SYGVKD. Trimming left V 0 bases short and J 2 bases short, with 17 bases between. The CDR3 runs to 18 residues. CDR3 sequence reads: CAISESLAALGGNQPQHF. CDR3 coding DNA: TGTGCCATCAGTGAGTCCTTGGCGGCCCTAGGCGGCAATCAGCCCCAGCATTTT.

This clonotype appeared a few times. This chain uses TRBV27 with TRBJ2-7, with 11 nucleotides matching TRBD2. CDR1 and CDR2 from the germline V gene are MNHEY and SMNVEV (reference sequence). Trimming at V came to 6 bases and at J to 4 bases, leaving 8 bases not matched to a gene. There are 15 residues in the CDR3. The CDR3 sequence: CASSPRLAGLYEQYF. CDR3 bases: TGTGCCAGCAGCCCCAGACTAGCGGGATTGTACGAGCAGTACTTC.

This clonotype rates as medium-sized. The rearrangement uses TRBV7-6 and TRBJ1-1, with D perhaps matching TRBD1 (5 bases). Between the trimmed V and J ends, which lost 5 bases and 4 bases, there was a span of 14 bases. CDR1 is SGHVS, CDR2 FNYEAQ, per germline. The CDR3 is 14 amino acids. The CDR3 DNA reads TGTGCCAGCAGCCCCCGCAGGGACGGCACTGAAGCTTTCTTT. Amino acid sequence: CASSPRRDGTEAFF.

This clonotype came up a few times. The rearrangement joins TRBV20-1 to TRBJ1-3; D unresolved. This CDR3 spans 12 amino acids. Germline V gene data show CDR1 as DFQATT and CDR2 as SNEGSKA (reference sequence). Between the trimmed V and J ends, which lost 3 bases and 8 bases, there was a span of 11 bases. In DNA form, the CDR3 reads TGCAGTGCTAGGACGGGTAGGGACACCATATATTTT. Translation: CSARTGRDTIYF.

The CDR3, as DNA: TGTGCCAGCAACCTGGACAGGGTAATCTCAGCTTTCTTT. Amino acid sequence: CASNLDRVISAFF. The rearrangement uses TRBV5-5 and TRBJ1-1; 8 bases line up with TRBD1. The CDR3 is 13 residues long. V was clipped by 6 bases and J by 10 bases; unmatched bases: 11. Germline assignment: CDR1 SGHKS and CDR2 YYEKEE (reference sequence).

This clonotype came up once. The chain combines TRBV11-2 with TRBJ2-1, with 9 bases aligning to TRBD1. This CDR3 comprises 13 residues. Germline CDR1 reads SGHAT; CDR2 reads FQNNGV. J was trimmed by 15 bases and V by 0 bases; bases with no gene match: 6. The DNA of the CDR3 is TGTGCCAGCAGCTTAGATAGGACAGGGGTAATGTTCTTC. This translates into CASSLDRTGVMFF.

The chain has TRBV10-1 and TRBJ2-7, with a weak D call TRBD1 (6 bases). Germline V CDR1 and CDR2: WNHNN, SYGVQD (reference sequence). Trimming took off 2 bases at V and 2 bases at J, with 13 bases between the two ends. CDR3 length: 15 residues. The CDR3: CASSELLGQTYEQYF. The CDR3 nucleotides are TGCGCCAGCAGTGAGCTCCTTGGACAGACCTACGAGCAGTACTTC.

The chain has TRBV19 and TRBJ2-3; no clear D. This CDR3 spans 11 amino acids. V lost 3 bases, J lost 3 bases, and 1 base lay in between. From germline, CDR1 is LNHDA and CDR2 SQIVND (reference sequence). CDR3 bases: TGTGCCAGTAGTATGACAGATACGCAGTATTTT. Translated, it gives CASSMTDTQYF.

The table lists this clonotype with a few counts. The chain has TRBV7-9 and TRBJ2-3, with D hard to call. Trimming left V 4 bases short and J 3 bases short, with 8 bases between. The CDR3 consists of 13 residues. The V gene's germline CDR1 is SEHNR and CDR2 FQNEAQ (reference sequence). CDR3 amino acids: CASSYLGTDTQYF. CDR3 DNA sequence: TGTGCCAGCAGCTACCTCGGGACAGATACGCAGTATTTT.

This clonotype was detected only a few times. The chain uses TRBV6-2 or TRBV6-3 and TRBJ2-7, with 7 bases that match TRBD1. Looked up from germline, CDR1 is MNHEY and CDR2 is SVGEGT. This CDR3 contains 12 residues. V trimming: 5 bases; J trimming: 4 bases; junction bases outside the gene matches: 2. The CDR3 nucleotides are TGTGCCAGCAGTGACAGGGTGTACGAGCAGTACTTC. The encoded protein is CASSDRVYEQYF.

The V and J genes are TRBV2 and TRBJ2-5, with a weak D call TRBD2 (5 bases). Looked up from germline, CDR1 is SNHLY and CDR2 is FYNNEI. V lost 7 bases and J lost 1, with 13 bases in between. This CDR3 comprises 14 residues. This CDR3 is CASTKGEFQETQYF. DNA of the CDR3: TGTGCCAGCACTAAGGGAGAGTTCCAAGAGACCCAGTACTTC.

This clonotype was counted only a few times. V is TRBV6-1 and J is TRBJ2-1; weak D call: TRBD2 (6 bases). Trimming pared 6 bases from V and 5 bases from J, leaving 11 bases between. Germline-derived CDR1 and CDR2 are MNHNS and SASEGT. The CDR3 loop spans 13 amino acids. The CDR3 region is CASSDPGDNEQFF. CDR3 coding DNA: TGTGCCAGCAGCGACCCGGGGGACAATGAGCAGTTCTTC.

The V and J genes are TRBV30 and TRBJ1-1; D is undetermined. V was pared by 0 bases and J by 11 bases, with 13 bases between. Germline CDR1 is GTSNPN and CDR2 is SVGIG (reference sequence). The CDR3 runs to 12 residues. This CDR3 is CAWSVLRGEAFF. The CDR3 bases are TGTGCCTGGAGTGTTCTTCGCGGAGAGGCTTTCTTT.

This clonotype was recorded a few times. The chain joins TRBV7-2 to TRBJ1-1; D gene ambiguous. Germline lookup yields CDR1 SGHTA and CDR2 FQGNSA. The length of the CDR3 is 14 residues. With 5 bases removed from V and 0 bases from J, the gap between germline ends came to 10 bases. The DNA of the CDR3 is TGTGCCAGCAGCGCACAGCTTTTGAACACTGAAGCTTTCTTT. This codes for CASSAQLLNTEAFF.

This sequence joins TRBV4-3 and TRBJ1-2, with 8 bases fitting TRBD1. The CDR3 contains 14 residues. The junction had 3 bases not matched to a gene; V was cut back by 1 base and J by 5 bases. CDR1 and CDR2 (germline): LGHNA, YSLEER. This CDR3 is CASSQGTGSYGYTF. In DNA, the CDR3 is TGCGCCAGCAGCCAAGGGACAGGGTCTTATGGCTACACCTTC.

The chain uses TRBV7-2 and TRBJ2-7; D may match TRBD1 or TRBD2 (5 bases each). Germline V gene sequence: CDR1 SGHTA, CDR2 FQGNSA. The CDR3 totals 15 residues. Trimming removed 2 bases at V and 7 bases at J, with 18 bases between. For the CDR3, the DNA is TGTGCCAGCAGCTTAAACCAGGGCAGGTCGGGGGAGCAGTACTTC. This gives the protein CASSLNQGRSGEQYF.

This clonotype was seen more than once but under ten times. The genes are TRBV20-1 and TRBJ2-7, with 9 bases lining up with TRBD2. The junction had 12 bases not matched to a gene; V was cut back by 0 bases and J by 3 bases. The germline gives CDR1 DFQATT, CDR2 SNEGSKA (reference sequence). The CDR3 runs 17 residues. This chain's CDR3 is CSARDVAGGPRDYEQYF. The CDR3 bases are TGCAGTGCTAGAGATGTGGCGGGAGGGCCTCGGGACTACGAGCAGTACTTC.

CDR3 coding DNA: TGTGCCAGTAGTATCGTCTACAGCTACGAGCAGTACTTC. Translated: CASSIVYSYEQYF. This chain joins TRBV19 and TRBJ2-7; D gene uncertain. The CDR3 length is 13 residues. From germline, CDR1 is LNHDA and CDR2 SQIVND (reference sequence). Between the trimmed V and J ends, which lost 3 bases and 3 bases, there was a span of 9 bases.

This clonotype occurred a few times. The DNA for the CDR3 is TGTGCCAGCAGCAAAACAGGAACCTCCACGGCCCAGCCCTACAATGAGCAGTTCTTC. Translation gives CASSKTGTSTAQPYNEQFF. The chain uses TRBV6-1 and TRBJ2-1, with D possibly matching TRBD1 (5 bases). Germline V gene sequence: CDR1 MNHNS, CDR2 SASEGT. Deletions cut 6 bases from V and 2 bases from J, with 26 bases between. CDR3 length: 19 residues.

This clonotype was detected only a few times. The rearrangement uses TRBV4-3 and TRBJ1-2, with a tentative D call TRBD1 (5 bases). From germline, CDR1 is LGHNA and CDR2 YSLEER. V lost 2 bases and J lost 4, with 8 bases in between. CDR3 length: 13 amino acids. CDR3 sequence: CASSQSGFYGYTF. The CDR3 DNA sequence: TGCGCCAGCAGCCAATCAGGGTTCTATGGCTACACCTTC.

The sample holds a few counts of this clonotype. The gene calls are TRBV20-1 and TRBJ2-5; 9 bases are shared with TRBD1. J gave up 2 bases and V 4 bases, and 2 bases lay outside the gene matches. The germline CDR1 and CDR2 sequences are DFQATT and SNEGSKA (reference sequence). The CDR3 totals 13 residues. The CDR3 DNA is TGCAGTGCTAAGACAGGGGGACAAGAGACCCAGTACTTC. Translated: CSAKTGGQETQYF.